This T cell receptor (beta chain) was retrieved from a study of blood T cell repertoires in COVID-19. Whole-study context: Donors in the United States, Italy and Spain gave samples during acute or convalescent COVID-19.

The participants were between roughly 18 and 89 years old and came from about two dozen US areas. CDR3 size: 15 residues. Per germline, CDR1 SNHLY and CDR2 FYNNEI. V gave up 4 bases and J gave up 0 bases, with 10 bases separating them. Authors' data handling: Amplifying reference gene primers gave estimates of nucleated cell counts. Profiled with immunoSEQ multiplex PCR; TCRdb holds only in-frame clones, not every one. From that table come the V and J calls and clone size; the DNA was used to work out D and trimming. The sample lists approximately 250,000 clones, 88% occurring once. This sequence was found in a woman in her thirties or forties with acute COVID-19. Source material: PBMCs or T cells enriched from blood (not recorded which). The rearrangement joins TRBV2 to TRBJ2-1; D possibly corresponds to TRBD1 (6 bases). The CDR3 DNA sequence: TGTGCCAGCAGTGGGGGGCCGAGCTCCTACAATGAGCAGTTCTTC. Residues: CASSGGPSSYNEQFF.